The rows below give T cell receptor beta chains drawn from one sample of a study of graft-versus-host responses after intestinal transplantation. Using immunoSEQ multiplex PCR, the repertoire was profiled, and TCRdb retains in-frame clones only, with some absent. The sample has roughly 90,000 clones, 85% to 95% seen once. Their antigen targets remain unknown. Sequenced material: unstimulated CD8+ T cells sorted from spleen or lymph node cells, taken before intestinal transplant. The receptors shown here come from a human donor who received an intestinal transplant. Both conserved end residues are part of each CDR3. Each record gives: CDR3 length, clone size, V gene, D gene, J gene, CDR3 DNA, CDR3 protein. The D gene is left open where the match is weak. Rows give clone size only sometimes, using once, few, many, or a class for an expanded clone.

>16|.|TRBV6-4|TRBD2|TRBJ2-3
TGTGCCAGCAGTAATTTCAGCGGGGGGGGCCCAGATACGCAGTATTTT
CASSNFSGGGPDTQYF
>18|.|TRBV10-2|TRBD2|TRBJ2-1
TGCGCCAGCAGTGCGGGTAGCGGGGGGCCTACTTTCTACAATGAGCAGTTCTTC
CASSAGSGGPTFYNEQFF
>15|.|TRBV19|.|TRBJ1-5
TGTGCCAGTAGTATAGACCTCTCATCGTTGCAACCCCAGCATTTT
CASSIDLSSLQPQHF
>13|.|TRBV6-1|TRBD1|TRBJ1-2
TGTGCCAGCAGTGAAGGACAGGGAAATGGCTACACCTTC
CASSEGQGNGYTF
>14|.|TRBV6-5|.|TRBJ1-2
TGTGCCAGCAGACCCGACAGGTCCCTCTATGGCTACACCTTC
CASRPDRSLYGYTF
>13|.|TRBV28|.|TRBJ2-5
TGTGCCAGCAGTTTAATGACAGGAGAGACCCAGTACTTC
CASSLMTGETQYF
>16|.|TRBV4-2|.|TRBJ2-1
TGTGCCAGCAGCCAAGGGTACATGGAACTGGACAATGAGCAGTTCTTC
CASSQGYMELDNEQFF
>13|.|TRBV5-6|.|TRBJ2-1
TGTGCCAGCAGCTTAGGTAGCTATGGTGAGCAGTTCTTC
CASSLGSYGEQFF
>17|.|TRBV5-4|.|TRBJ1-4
TGTGCCAGCAGCCGACGCCGGGCCCTTTTAGAAATGAAAAAACTGTTTTTT
CASSRRRALLEMKKLFF
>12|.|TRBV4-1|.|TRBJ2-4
TGCGCCAGCAGCCAAGATCGGAACATTCAGTACTTC
CASSQDRNIQYF
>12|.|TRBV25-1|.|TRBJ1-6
TGTGCCAGCAGTGACAGGGATTCACCCCTCCACTTT
CASSDRDSPLHF
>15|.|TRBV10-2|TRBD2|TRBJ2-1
TGCGCCAGCATCGGTAGCGGGGGGTTAAGGAATGAGCAGTTCTTC
CASIGSGGLRNEQFF
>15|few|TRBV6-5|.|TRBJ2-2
TGTGCCAGCAGTTACGGGATTAGCGACACCGGGGAGCTGTTTTTT
CASSYGISDTGELFF
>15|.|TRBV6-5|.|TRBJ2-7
TGTGCCAGCAGTTACTCGTATCAAGGGACCTACGAGCAGTACTTC
CASSYSYQGTYEQYF
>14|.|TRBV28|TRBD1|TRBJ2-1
TGTGCCAGCAGTTTCGGGACAGGGGGCGATGAGCAGTTCTTC
CASSFGTGGDEQFF
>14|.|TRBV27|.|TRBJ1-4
TGTGCCAGCAGTTCCTGGGGGGCTGATGAAAAACTGTTTTTT
CASSSWGADEKLFF
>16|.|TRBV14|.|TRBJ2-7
TGTGCCAGCAGCCAAGACCCCAGGGGTCGCTCCTACGAGCAGTACTTC
CASSQDPRGRSYEQYF
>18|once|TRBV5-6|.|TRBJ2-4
TGTGCCAGCAGCTTGGAGCCCACAGGGCAGGAAGGCAAAAACATTCAGTACTTC
CASSLEPTGQEGKNIQYF
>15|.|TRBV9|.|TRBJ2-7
TGTGCCAGCAGCCTCAGCGAGGGAGGAGGATTCGAGCAGTACTTC
CASSLSEGGGFEQYF
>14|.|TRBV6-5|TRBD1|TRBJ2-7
TGTGCCAGCAGCACCGACAGGGGAGGAGACGAGCAGTACTTC
CASSTDRGGDEQYF
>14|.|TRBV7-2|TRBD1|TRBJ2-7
TGTGCCAGCAGTCTCCGGACAGGGGGCTACGAGCAGTACTTC
CASSLRTGGYEQYF
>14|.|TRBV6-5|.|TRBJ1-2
TGTGCCAGCAGGGCCACCGGGACAAGTTATGGCTACACCTTC
CASRATGTSYGYTF
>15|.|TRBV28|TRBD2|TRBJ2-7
TGTGCCAGCAGTTTGACGGGACTAGCGGAATACGAGCAGTACTTC
CASSLTGLAEYEQYF
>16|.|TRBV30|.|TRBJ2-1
TGTGCCTGGAATGTAGAGGACCTCGGATCCTACAATGAGCAGTTCTTC
CAWNVEDLGSYNEQFF
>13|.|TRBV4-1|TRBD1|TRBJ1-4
TGCGCCAGCAGCCATTTCACAGGGGGAAAACTGTTTTTT
CASSHFTGGKLFF